This TCR beta chain was observed in a study of T cell repertoires in cytomegalovirus infection. In TCRdb, the reads were re-called with MiXCR into one record per CDR3 protein. Seen here are over 100,000 distinct CDR3 sequences, roughly a tenth observed once, and the top ten hold approximately 30%. Comment on this clonotype: Its antigen remains unknown.

Trimming stripped 1 base from V and 0 bases from J, with 9 bases between. Germline V gene data show CDR1 as LGHNA and CDR2 as YSLEER. The CDR3 is made up of 15 amino acids. The genes are TRBV4-3 and TRBJ1-1; D gene uncertain. Sequenced input: PBMCs, sequenced either directly or after in vitro stimulation (not recorded which). The source is a human donor in good health (CMV status not recorded). Some clones in this sample may be carry-over from other donors' samples. The CDR3 region has the DNA TGCGCCAGCAGCCAAGCCGGGGTCATGAACACTGAAGCTTTCTTT. Encoded protein: CASSQAGVMNTEAFF.